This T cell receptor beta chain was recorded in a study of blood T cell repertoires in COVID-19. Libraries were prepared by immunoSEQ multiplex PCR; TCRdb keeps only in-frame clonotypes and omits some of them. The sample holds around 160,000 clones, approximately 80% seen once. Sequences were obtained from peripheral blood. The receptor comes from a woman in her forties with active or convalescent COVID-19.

The CDR3 bases are TGTGCCACCAGTGCCCTACGTGGCGGGACTATCGACAATGAGCAGTTCTTC. Translated: CATSALRGGTIDNEQFF. The rearrangement joins TRBV24-1 to TRBJ2-1, with 7 bases aligning to TRBD2. This CDR3 is 17 amino acids long. V lost 5 bases, J lost 5 bases, and 14 bases stayed unmatched. Germline values: CDR1 KGHDR, CDR2 SFDVKD.